The 16 T cell receptor beta chains in this list originate from one sample, sequenced in a study of blood T cells in healthy people across ages. Primed by a sample-barcoded 5' primer and a J-beta primer mix, a second PCR proceeded for about 6 to 11 cycles. TCRdb passed the 5' RACE reads through MiXCR, listing each CDR3 protein once. The table shows about a million distinct CDR3 sequences, with approximately 49% occurring only once. Sequenced material: blood. These receptors were collected from a man younger than 40 in good health.

V usage is TRBV20-1 and J usage is TRBJ1-2, with no clear D. The CDR3 is made up of 11 amino acids. Per germline, CDR1 DFQATT and CDR2 SNEGSKA (reference sequence). Trimming stripped 6 bases from V and 1 base from J, with 6 bases between. CDR3 amino acids: CSALFNYGYTF. The CDR3 bases are TGCAGTGCCCTCTTTAACTATGGCTACACCTTC.

J is TRBJ1-5 and V is TRBV27, with TRBD1 identical over 9 bases. This CDR3 region has 12 residues. After removal of 7 bases from V and 8 bases from J, the junction contained 3 bases not matched to a gene. Looked up from germline, CDR1 is MNHEY and CDR2 is SMNVEV (reference sequence). DNA of the CDR3: TGTGCCAGCATGGACAGGGGAAAGCCCCAGCATTTT. It specifies CASMDRGKPQHF.

The V and J genes are TRBV29-1 and TRBJ2-2; D remains unclear. Trimming stripped 3 bases from V and 1 base from J, with 9 bases between. CDR3 length: 14 amino acids. In germline, CDR1 is SQVTM, CDR2 ANQGSEA. Here the CDR3 reads CSVDLGLNTGELFF. In DNA form, the CDR3 reads TGCAGCGTTGATTTGGGGTTGAACACCGGGGAGCTGTTTTTT.

The chain uses TRBV29-1 and TRBJ2-7; D uncertain. V shed 3 bases and J shed 4 bases, with 7 bases lying between them. The CDR3 runs to 11 residues. Germline values: CDR1 SQVTM, CDR2 ANQGSEA. CDR3 amino acids: CSVDSQYEQYF. The CDR3 nucleotides are TGCAGCGTTGACTCGCAGTACGAGCAGTACTTC.

The CDR3 region has the DNA TGTGCCATCAGTGAGCTTACTAGCGGGGGGGCCGGCACAGATACGCAGTATTTT. Translation gives CAISELTSGGAGTDTQYF. The chain joins TRBV10-3 to TRBJ2-3; 13 bases are shared with TRBD2. V shed 2 bases and J 1 base; nucleotides not matched to a gene: 6. The CDR3 is 18 amino acids. Germline-derived CDR1 and CDR2 are ENHRY and SYGVKD.

This clonotype was seen repeatedly, ten times or more. The chain carries TRBV12-3 or TRBV12-4 and TRBJ2-7, with a possible D match to TRBD1 (5 bases). The CDR3 has 14 amino acids. V gave up 1 base and J gave up 3 bases, with 10 bases separating them. CDR3 sequence: CASSLVQGSYEQYF. CDR3 DNA: TGTGCCAGCAGTTTAGTTCAGGGTAGCTACGAGCAGTACTTC.

This clonotype has more than one count but fewer than ten. The V gene is TRBV7-2, the J gene TRBJ2-1, with 7 bases fitting TRBD2. The germline CDR1 and CDR2 sequences are SGHTA and FQGNSA. The V segment lost 5 bases and the J segment 7 bases; nucleotides outside the gene matches: 8. This CDR3 has 14 residues. CDR3 coding DNA: TGTGCCAGCAGCATTCAGCGGGGAGCGAATGAGCAGTTCTTC. This translates into CASSIQRGANEQFF.

The rearrangement links TRBV7-9 to TRBJ2-3, with 7 bases that match TRBD1. Germline CDR1 reads SEHNR; CDR2 reads FQNEAQ (reference sequence). The CDR3 consists of 16 residues. Trimming removed 1 base from V and 0 bases from J; junction bases left unmatched: 4. The CDR3 protein is CASSLGGRGSTDTQYF. The CDR3, as DNA: TGTGCCAGCAGCTTAGGTGGCAGGGGGAGCACAGATACGCAGTATTTT. Variable domain in full (rest from reference TRBV7-9 and TRBJ2-3): DTGVSQNPRHKITKRGQNVTFRCDPISEHNRLYWYRQTLGQGPEFLTYFQNEAQLEKSRLLSDRFSAERPKGSFSTLEIQRTEQGDSAMYLCASSLGGRGSTDTQYFGPGTRLTVL.

This clonotype was seen a few times. The V call is TRBV7-9, the J call TRBJ2-5, with a possible D match to TRBD2 (6 bases). The CDR3 length is 14 residues. Between the trimmed V and J ends, which lost 7 bases and 1 base, there was a span of 13 bases. Germline V gene sequence: CDR1 SEHNR, CDR2 FQNEAQ (reference sequence). In DNA form, the CDR3 reads TGTGCCAGCAACGGCGGGGATTCCCAAGAGACCCAGTACTTC. This encodes CASNGGDSQETQYF.

Points on this clonotype: Given a much more abundant clone one base away, this may be a read error. The V gene is TRBV12-3 or TRBV12-4, the J gene TRBJ2-7; TRBD1 is a possible D gene (6 bases). V was shortened by 2 bases and J by 0 bases, with 17 bases between the two germline ends. This CDR3 has 17 residues. CDR3 sequence: CASSLRGSGPPSYEQYF. CDR3 sequence (DNA): TGTGCCAGCAGTTTAAGGGGGTCCGGGCCTCCCTCCTACGAGCAGTACTTC.

This chain joins TRBV2 and TRBJ1-6; D possibly corresponds to TRBD1 (6 bases). V shed 8 bases and J shed 10 bases, with 15 bases lying between them. The CDR3 contains 13 residues. Germline lookup yields CDR1 SNHLY and CDR2 FYNNEI. The DNA of the CDR3 is TGTGCCAGCCTTAGGACAGACGTATCACCCCTCCACTTT. This encodes CASLRTDVSPLHF.

The V gene is TRBV18, the J gene TRBJ2-1, with 7 positions matching TRBD1. CDR3 length: 13 amino acids. V shed 6 bases, J shed 6 bases, and the junction held 5 bases outside the gene matches. CDR1 and CDR2 from the germline V gene are KGHSH and LQKENI. The CDR3 spells CASSRGQINEQFF. CDR3 DNA sequence: TGTGCCAGCTCCCGGGGACAGATCAATGAGCAGTTCTTC.

V and J are TRBV12-3 or TRBV12-4 and TRBJ2-5; no definite D call. V was trimmed by 4 bases and J by 5 bases, leaving 11 bases between them. This CDR3 comprises 13 residues. The CDR3 here is CASSWTNPETQYF. The CDR3 DNA follows: TGTGCCAGCAGTTGGACCAACCCGGAGACCCAGTACTTC.

Of note for this clonotype: With a much larger clone just one base away, this may be a read error. CDR3 bases: TGTGCCAGCAGCTTAGAGTATAATTCACCCCTCCACTTT. Protein product: CASSLEYNSPLHF. V and J are TRBV7-2 and TRBJ1-6, with D unresolved. Germline-derived CDR1 and CDR2 are SGHTA and FQGNSA. The CDR3 extends over 13 amino acids. V was shortened by 1 base and J by 4 bases, with 2 bases between the two germline ends.

The rearrangement uses TRBV20-1 and TRBJ2-1; perhaps TRBD1 as D (5 bases). Germline CDR1 and CDR2: DFQATT and SNEGSKA (reference sequence). Trimming removed 0 bases at V and 3 bases at J, with 15 bases between. The CDR3 extends over 16 amino acids. DNA of the CDR3: TGCAGTGCTAGAGATAGGGGCAGGGCCCACTACAATGAGCAGTTCTTC. Translation gives CSARDRGRAHYNEQFF.

A few counts support this clonotype. The rearrangement links TRBV28 to TRBJ2-1; 7 nucleotides line up with TRBD2. Per germline, CDR1 MDHEN and CDR2 SYDVKM. Unmatched junction bases numbered 14, after V lost 6 bases and J lost 9 bases. This CDR3 is 15 amino acids long. This chain's CDR3 is CASRSSGTDGSEQFF. The CDR3 DNA sequence: TGTGCCAGCAGGTCTAGCGGTACCGACGGGAGTGAGCAGTTCTTC. Together with reference TRBV28 and TRBJ2-1, the CDR3 gives the full variable domain: DVKVTQSSRYLVKRTGEKVFLECVQDMDHENMFWYRQDPGLGLRLIYFSYDVKMKEKGDIPEGYSVSREKKERFSLILESASTNQTSMYLCASRSSGTDGSEQFFGPGTRLTVL.